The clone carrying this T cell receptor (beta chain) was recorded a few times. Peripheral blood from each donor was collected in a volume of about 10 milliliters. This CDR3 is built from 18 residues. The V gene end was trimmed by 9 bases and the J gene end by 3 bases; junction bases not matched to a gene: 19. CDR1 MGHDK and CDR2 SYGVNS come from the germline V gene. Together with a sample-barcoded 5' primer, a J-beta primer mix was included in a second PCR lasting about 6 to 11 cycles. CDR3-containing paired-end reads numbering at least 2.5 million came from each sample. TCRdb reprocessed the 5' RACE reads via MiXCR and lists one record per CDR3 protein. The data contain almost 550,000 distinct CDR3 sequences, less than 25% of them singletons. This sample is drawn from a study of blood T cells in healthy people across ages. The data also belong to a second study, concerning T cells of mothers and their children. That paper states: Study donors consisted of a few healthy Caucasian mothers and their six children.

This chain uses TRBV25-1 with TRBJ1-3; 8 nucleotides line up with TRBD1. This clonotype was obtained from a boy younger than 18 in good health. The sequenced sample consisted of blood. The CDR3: CASSRDRNIEGLGNTIYF. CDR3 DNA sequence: TGTGCCAGTTCCCGGGACAGGAATATCGAGGGACTTGGAAACACCATATATTTT.